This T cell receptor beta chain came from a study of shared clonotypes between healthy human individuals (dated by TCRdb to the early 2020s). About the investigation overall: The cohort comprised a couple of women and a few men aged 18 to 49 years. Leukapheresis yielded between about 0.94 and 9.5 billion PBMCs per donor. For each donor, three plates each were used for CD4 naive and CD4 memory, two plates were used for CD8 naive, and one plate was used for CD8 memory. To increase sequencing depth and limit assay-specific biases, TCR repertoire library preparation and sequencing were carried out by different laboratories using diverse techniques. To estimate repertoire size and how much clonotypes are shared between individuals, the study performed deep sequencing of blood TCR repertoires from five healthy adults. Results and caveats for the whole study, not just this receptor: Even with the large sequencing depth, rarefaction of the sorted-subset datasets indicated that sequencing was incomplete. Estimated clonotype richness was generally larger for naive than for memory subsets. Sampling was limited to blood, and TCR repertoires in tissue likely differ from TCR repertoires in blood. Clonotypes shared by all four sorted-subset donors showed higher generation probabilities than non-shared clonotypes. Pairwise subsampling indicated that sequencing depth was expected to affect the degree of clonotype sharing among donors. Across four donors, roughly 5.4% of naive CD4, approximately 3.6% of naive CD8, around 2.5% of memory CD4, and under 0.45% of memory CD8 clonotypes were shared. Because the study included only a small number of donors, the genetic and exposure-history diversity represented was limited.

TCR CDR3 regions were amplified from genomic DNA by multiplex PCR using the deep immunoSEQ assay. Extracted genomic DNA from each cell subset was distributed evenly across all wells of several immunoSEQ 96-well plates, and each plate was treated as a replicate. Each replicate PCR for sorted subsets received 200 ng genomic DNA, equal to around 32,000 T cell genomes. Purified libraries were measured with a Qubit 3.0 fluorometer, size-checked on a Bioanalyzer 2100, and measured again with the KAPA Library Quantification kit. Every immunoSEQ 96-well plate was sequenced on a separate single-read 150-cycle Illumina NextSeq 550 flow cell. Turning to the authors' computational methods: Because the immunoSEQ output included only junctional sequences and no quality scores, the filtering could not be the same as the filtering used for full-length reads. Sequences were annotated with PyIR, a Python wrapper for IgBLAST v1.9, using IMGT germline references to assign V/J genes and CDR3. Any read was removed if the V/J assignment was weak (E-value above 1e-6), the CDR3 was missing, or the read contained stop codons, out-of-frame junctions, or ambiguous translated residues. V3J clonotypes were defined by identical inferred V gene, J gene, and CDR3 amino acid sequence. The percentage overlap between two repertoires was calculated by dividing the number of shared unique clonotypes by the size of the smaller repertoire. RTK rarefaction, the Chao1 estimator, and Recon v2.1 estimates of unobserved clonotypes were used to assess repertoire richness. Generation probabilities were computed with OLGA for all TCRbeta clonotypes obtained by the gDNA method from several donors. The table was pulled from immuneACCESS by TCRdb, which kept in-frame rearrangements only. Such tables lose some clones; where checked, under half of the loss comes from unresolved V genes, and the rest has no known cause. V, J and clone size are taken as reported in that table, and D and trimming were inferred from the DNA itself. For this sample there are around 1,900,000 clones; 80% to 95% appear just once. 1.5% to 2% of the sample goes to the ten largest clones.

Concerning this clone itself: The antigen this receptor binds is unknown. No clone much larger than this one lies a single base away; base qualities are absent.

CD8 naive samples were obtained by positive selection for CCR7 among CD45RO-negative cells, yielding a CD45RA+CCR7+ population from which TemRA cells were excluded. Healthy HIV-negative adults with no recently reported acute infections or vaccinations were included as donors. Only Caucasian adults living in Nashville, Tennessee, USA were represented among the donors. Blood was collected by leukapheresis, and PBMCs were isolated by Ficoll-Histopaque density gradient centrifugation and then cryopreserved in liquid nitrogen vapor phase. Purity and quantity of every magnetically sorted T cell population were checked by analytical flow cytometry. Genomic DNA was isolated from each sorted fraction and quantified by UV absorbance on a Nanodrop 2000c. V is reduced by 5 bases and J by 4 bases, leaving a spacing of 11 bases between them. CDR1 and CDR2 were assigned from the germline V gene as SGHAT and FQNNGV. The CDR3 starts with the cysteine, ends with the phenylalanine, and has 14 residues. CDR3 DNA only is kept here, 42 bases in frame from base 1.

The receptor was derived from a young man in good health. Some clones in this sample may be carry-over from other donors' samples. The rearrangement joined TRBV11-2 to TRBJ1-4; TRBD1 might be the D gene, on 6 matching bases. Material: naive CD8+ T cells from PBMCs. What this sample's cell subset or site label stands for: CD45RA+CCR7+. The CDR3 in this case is CASSKRTDNEKLFF. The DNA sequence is TGTGCCAGCAGCAAACGGACAGATAATGAAAAACTGTTTTTT.